The 31 T cell receptor beta chains below come from one sample, sequenced in a study of radiotherapy plus CTLA-4 blockade in lung cancer. Clones were sequenced by immunoSEQ multiplex PCR, and TCRdb holds only the in-frame ones, with some missing. The sample yields tens of thousands of clones, around 80% seen once. Sequenced here: peripheral blood, sampled from a patient treated with radiotherapy plus ipilimumab. All receptors derive from a human donor with non-small cell lung cancer who had stable disease on radiotherapy plus ipilimumab.

J is TRBJ2-1 and V is TRBV7-2; 8 bases match TRBD2. The CDR3 is 17 residues long. Germline lookup yields CDR1 SGHTA and CDR2 FQGNSA. Trimming cost V 5 bases and J 3 bases; bases outside gene matches: 12. The CDR3 region is CASSASPGLVVYNEQFF. CDR3 coding DNA: TGTGCCAGCAGCGCGTCTCCGGGACTAGTAGTCTACAATGAGCAGTTCTTC.

This rearrangement joins TRBV29-1 to TRBJ1-1; 9 bases align to TRBD1. This CDR3 comprises 12 residues. CDR1 SQVTM and CDR2 ANQGSEA come from the germline V gene. V shed 7 bases and J 4 bases; nucleotides not matched to a gene: 4. The CDR3 DNA follows: TGCAGCGCCTACAGGGGGCCCACTGAAGCTTTCTTT. It codes for CSAYRGPTEAFF.

This clone showed up just a few times. This chain uses TRBV9 with TRBJ2-1; D ambiguous. The CDR3 runs 15 residues. Trimming took off 0 bases at V and 0 bases at J, with 7 bases between the two ends. Germline loops: CDR1 SGDLS, CDR2 YYNGEE. The CDR3 bases are TGTGCCAGCAGCGTAGATTTTAGCTCCTACAATGAGCAGTTCTTC. Encoded protein: CASSVDFSSYNEQFF.

The chain joins TRBV5-1 to TRBJ2-5; D tentatively fits TRBD1 or TRBD2 (8 bases each). Germline CDR1 is SGHRS and CDR2 is YFSETQ. CDR3 size: 18 residues. V lost 0 bases to trimming and J lost 2 bases, with 20 bases between them. CDR3 DNA: TGCGCCAGCAGCTTGGGACAGGGGATAGCGGGGTTTCAAGAGACCCAGTACTTC. Residues: CASSLGQGIAGFQETQYF.

The gene calls are TRBV7-9 and TRBJ2-1, with 12 positions matching TRBD2. There are 15 residues in the CDR3. Germline CDR1 and CDR2: SEHNR and FQNEAQ (reference sequence). Trimming took 2 bases from V and 9 from J; bases not matched to a gene: 5. CDR3 in amino acids: CASSLRASGGGEQFF. The CDR3 DNA sequence: TGTGCCAGCAGCTTACGGGCTAGCGGGGGGGGTGAGCAGTTCTTC.

A word on this clone: One end of the junction is discordant with germline, which a read error may explain. The chain couples TRBV15 to TRBJ1-2; D call uncertain. CDR1 and CDR2 (germline): LNHNV, YYDKDF (reference sequence). The CDR3 covers 13 residues. Written as DNA, the CDR3 is TGTGCCACCAGCAGAGTCGGGAGTACACGGGCGGTATTC. As protein: CATSRVGSTRAVF. The full variable domain, with the rest looked up from reference TRBV15 and TRBJ1-2, is DAMVIQNPRYQVTQFGKPVTLSCSQTLNHNVMYWYQQKSSQAPKLLFHYYDKDFNNEADTPDNFQSRRPNTSFCFLDIRSPGLGDTAMYLCATSRVGSTRAVFGSGTRLTVV.

This clone was seen only a few times. The V gene is TRBV10-3, the J gene TRBJ2-7; 8 positions agree with TRBD1. CDR1 is ENHRY, CDR2 SYGVKD, per germline. V dropped 4 bases and J dropped 5; count of bases not matched to a gene: 4. CDR3 length: 13 amino acids. The CDR3 DNA reads as TGTGCCATCAGTGGGACAGGGCGCCACGAGCAGTACTTC. Translated, it gives CAISGTGRHEQYF.

This clone was seen more than once but under ten times. This chain links TRBV5-6 with TRBJ2-7, with 8 bases that match TRBD2. The CDR3 is 16 amino acids. After removal of 1 base from V and 1 base from J, the junction contained 7 bases not matched to a gene. Germline V CDR1 and CDR2: SGHDT, YYEEEE. The CDR3 is CASSLPSGRHSYEQYF. CDR3 coding DNA: TGTGCCAGCAGCTTGCCGAGCGGGAGACATTCCTACGAGCAGTACTTC.

The J gene is TRBJ2-7, the V gene TRBV10-3, with 9 bases aligning to TRBD1. J was trimmed by 2 bases and V by 2 bases; bases with no gene match: 4. In germline, CDR1 is ENHRY, CDR2 SYGVKD. This CDR3 region has 15 residues. CDR3 protein: CAISEPGTGPYEQYF. CDR3 DNA sequence: TGTGCCATCAGTGAGCCCGGGACAGGGCCCTACGAGCAGTACTTC.

The rearrangement links TRBV9 to TRBJ2-1, with 10 bases aligning to TRBD2. V trimming: 4 bases; J trimming: 0 bases; junction bases outside the gene matches: 7. CDR3 length equals 17 residues. Germline CDR1 SGDLS, CDR2 YYNGEE. In DNA form, the CDR3 reads TGTGCCAGCAGCCCCCTAGCGGGGGCCCGCTCCTACAATGAGCAGTTCTTC. Translating gives CASSPLAGARSYNEQFF.

J is TRBJ1-1 and V is TRBV7-6; 8 bases are shared with TRBD1. Per the germline V gene, CDR1 is SGHVS and CDR2 is FNYEAQ. Trimming removed 5 bases from V and 3 bases from J; junction bases left unmatched: 11. The CDR3 spans 16 residues. Written as DNA, the CDR3 is TGTGCCAGCAGCGCGCCAGGGGGCCGGGGGGACACTGAAGCTTTCTTT. It codes for CASSAPGGRGDTEAFF.

This sequence joins TRBV2 and TRBJ2-3; D perhaps matches TRBD2 (5 bases). The V and J ends lost 4 bases and 3 bases respectively, with 11 bases between them. CDR3 length: 14 amino acids. Germline V CDR1 and CDR2: SNHLY, FYNNEI. The CDR3 sequence: CASSAMGETDTQYF. CDR3 bases: TGTGCCAGCAGTGCTATGGGAGAGACAGATACGCAGTATTTT.

V gene TRBV28 combines with J gene TRBJ2-7; 8 bases map to TRBD1. CDR1 MDHEN and CDR2 SYDVKM come from the germline V gene. V shed 3 bases and J 7 bases; nucleotides not matched to a gene: 8. CDR3 length: 14 residues. The CDR3 nucleotides are TGTGCCAGCAGTTTCCGGGACAGGAAGGGTGAGCAGTACTTC. Translated: CASSFRDRKGEQYF.

For the CDR3, the DNA is TGTGCCAGCAGGACATCCGAAGAGACAGGGGGCAGAAGTCAGCCCCAGCATTTT. It specifies CASRTSEETGGRSQPQHF. The chain has TRBV21-1 and TRBJ1-5; TRBD1, the table's D call, lacks a check against the DNA. TRBV21-1 is marked as a pseudogene. The CDR3 loop spans 18 amino acids.

The V and J genes are TRBV7-9 and TRBJ2-3; D unclear. The germline CDR1 and CDR2 sequences are SEHNR and FQNEAQ (reference sequence). The CDR3 is 11 residues long. V was cut by 9 bases and J by 6 bases, with 10 bases left in between. CDR3 loop: CASSVGDTQYF. In DNA, the CDR3 is TGTGCCAGTTCCGTCGGGGATACGCAGTATTTT.

The genes are TRBV9 and TRBJ2-3; TRBD1 is a possible D gene (6 bases). The CDR3 sequence is 16 residues long. CDR1 and CDR2 (germline): SGDLS, YYNGEE. Trimming removed 0 bases at V and 0 bases at J, with 11 bases between. The DNA for the CDR3 is TGTGCCAGCAGCGTAGGAACAGGGTCTAGCACAGATACGCAGTATTTT. Translation gives CASSVGTGSSTDTQYF.

A single count supports this clone. The rearrangement joins TRBV6-5 to TRBJ1-6; weak D call: TRBD1 (5 bases). V was shortened by 6 bases and J by 7 bases, with 16 bases between the two germline ends. Germline assignment: CDR1 MNHEY and CDR2 SVGAGI. The CDR3 sequence is 15 residues long. CDR3 sequence: CASSERDGGNSPLHF. CDR3 nucleotides: TGTGCCAGCAGCGAACGGGACGGAGGGAATTCACCCCTCCACTTT.

The chain has TRBV15 and TRBJ2-1; TRBD2 is a possible D gene (7 bases). V was clipped by 6 bases and J by 8 bases, with 32 bases between them. CDR3 length: 19 residues. CDR1 and CDR2 from the germline V gene are LNHNV and YYDKDF (reference sequence). This chain's CDR3 is CATRGGESGSTGLRHEQFF. DNA for the CDR3: TGTGCCACCAGAGGGGGGGAATCCGGGTCCACGGGTTTGCGGCATGAGCAGTTCTTC.

This clone was counted a few times. The V call is TRBV19, the J call TRBJ2-7; D is possibly TRBD2 (6 bases). This CDR3 has 15 residues. V lost 3 bases and J lost 0, with 12 bases in between. Per the germline V gene, CDR1 is LNHDA and CDR2 is SQIVND (reference sequence). The CDR3 sequence is CASSIGGTHSYEQYF. CDR3 bases: TGTGCCAGTAGTATCGGCGGGACTCACTCCTACGAGCAGTACTTC.

The chain uses TRBV28 and TRBJ1-3; TRBD1 is a possible D gene (6 bases). Trimming left V 3 bases short and J 4 bases short, with 10 bases between. Germline V gene data show CDR1 as MDHEN and CDR2 as SYDVKM. There are 14 residues in the CDR3. CDR3 in amino acids: CASSLPGAGNTIYF. CDR3 bases: TGTGCCAGCAGTTTGCCAGGGGCAGGAAACACCATATATTTT.

This chain connects TRBV5-1 to TRBJ2-7; D may match TRBD1 or TRBD2 (5 bases each). CDR3 length: 14 amino acids. Germline loops: CDR1 SGHRS, CDR2 YFSETQ. V lost 5 bases and J lost 4, with 16 bases in between. CDR3 amino acids: CASSVRGYSYEQYF. CDR3 sequence (DNA): TGCGCCAGCAGTGTACGGGGCTACAGTTACGAGCAGTACTTC.

J is TRBJ2-5 and V is TRBV27, with 8 bases that match TRBD1. Per the germline V gene, CDR1 is MNHEY and CDR2 is SMNVEV (reference sequence). This CDR3 is built from 14 residues. Trimming at V came to 4 bases and at J to 5 bases, leaving 6 bases not matched to a gene. In nucleotides, the CDR3 is TGTGCCAGCAGTTCCGGACAGGGTTGGGAGACCCAGTACTTC. Translating it yields CASSSGQGWETQYF.

The genes are TRBV27 and TRBJ2-2, with a tentative D call TRBD1 (6 bases). This CDR3 has 14 residues. The ends were cut back, 3 bases at V and 3 bases at J, with 8 bases in the middle. CDR1 is MNHEY and CDR2 is SMNVEV in the germline V gene (reference sequence). The DNA for the CDR3 is TGTGCCAGCAGTTTGGACAGCTACACCGGGGAGCTGTTTTTT. Translation: CASSLDSYTGELFF.

The chain is built from TRBV4-2 and TRBJ2-2; no reliable D call. The V end lost 0 bases, the J end lost 5 bases, and 1 base lay between the germline ends. The CDR3 length is 12 residues. Per germline, CDR1 LGHNA and CDR2 YNFKEQ. The CDR3 region has the DNA TGTGCCAGCAGCCAAGAGACCGGGGAGCTGTTTTTT. Its protein product is CASSQETGELFF.

The V gene is TRBV5-4, the J gene TRBJ2-1, with 9 bases lining up with TRBD2. The CDR3 is 16 residues long. V lost 0 bases and J lost 7; bases outside the gene matches: 8. The V gene's germline CDR1 is SGHNT and CDR2 YYREEE (reference sequence). In nucleotides, the CDR3 is TGTGCCAGCAGCTTGGCCTGGCGGGGGGGAAGAAATGAGCAGTTCTTC. Residues: CASSLAWRGGRNEQFF. Full variable domain (outside the CDR3, taken from reference TRBV5-4 and TRBJ2-1): ETGVTQSPTHLIKTRGQQVTLRCSSQSGHNTVSWYQQALGQGPQFIFQYYREEENGRGNFPPRFSGLQFPNYSSELNVNALELDDSALYLCASSLAWRGGRNEQFFGPGTRLTVL.

In its sample, this clone was seen once. The V and J genes are TRBV28 and TRBJ1-5; TRBD1 matches at 10 bases. V shed 3 bases, J shed 5 bases, and the junction held 4 bases outside the gene matches. CDR1 MDHEN and CDR2 SYDVKM come from the germline V gene. The CDR3 runs to 15 residues. The CDR3 here is CASSFGGQGYQPQHF. DNA of the CDR3: TGTGCCAGCAGTTTCGGGGGACAGGGGTATCAGCCCCAGCATTTT.

The genes are TRBV28 and TRBJ1-1; 10 bases agree with TRBD1. Germline values: CDR1 MDHEN, CDR2 SYDVKM. Trimming removed 6 bases from V and 4 bases from J; junction bases left unmatched: 8. This CDR3 has 15 amino acids. CDR3 nucleotide sequence: TGTGCCAGCAGCGAAGACAGGGGGCCAGGCACTGAAGCTTTCTTT. Protein: CASSEDRGPGTEAFF.

This chain joins TRBV2 and TRBJ1-2; 8 bases are shared with TRBD1. The CDR3 consists of 15 residues. V shed 2 bases and J 7 bases; nucleotides not matched to a gene: 9. CDR1 and CDR2 from the germline V gene are SNHLY and FYNNEI. CDR3 residues: CASSESRTGQGGYTF. CDR3 nucleotides: TGTGCCAGCAGTGAAAGTCGGACAGGGCAGGGTGGCTACACCTTC.

This clone was counted a few times. V gene TRBV5-4 combines with J gene TRBJ1-5; D perhaps matches TRBD1 (6 bases). With 5 bases removed from V and 11 bases from J, the gap between germline ends came to 14 bases. Germline CDR1 reads SGHNT; CDR2 reads YYREEE (reference sequence). The CDR3 sequence is 12 residues long. The chain's CDR3 is CASSRPGETQHF. CDR3 in DNA: TGTGCCAGCAGTCGGCCAGGGGAGACCCAGCATTTT.

The chain combines TRBV6-5 with TRBJ1-5, with D uncertain. V lost 2 bases and J 5 bases, leaving 7 bases between the germline ends. The CDR3 consists of 13 residues. Per germline, CDR1 MNHEY and CDR2 SVGAGI. The CDR3 loop is CASSYSGYQPQHF. CDR3 nucleotide sequence: TGTGCCAGCAGTTACAGCGGTTATCAGCCCCAGCATTTT.

This clone was found once. The V gene is TRBV6-1, the J gene TRBJ1-4, with TRBD1 as a possible D gene (5 bases). CDR3 length: 13 residues. V was shortened by 10 bases and J by 5 bases, with 14 bases between the two germline ends. Per the germline V gene, CDR1 is MNHNS and CDR2 is SASEGT. The CDR3: CAIKGLTNEKLFF. The CDR3 bases are TGTGCCATCAAGGGACTGACGAATGAAAAACTGTTTTTT.